One TCR beta chain is described in this entry. Its cognate antigen has yet to be identified. No base quality values were provided; no much bigger clone lies one nucleotide off. The data belong to a study of cytomegalovirus exposure and HLA in healthy donors (TCRdb year 2017). In terms of the full investigation: An earlier analysis of several hundred of the donors reported 250 to 300 Gb of sequence data and 95 million to 120 million unique TCR beta sequences obtained from about 179 million T cells. An earlier analysis of about 620 of the donors applied high-throughput TCR beta sequencing to assess whether each TCR beta V gene segment acted as functional or pseudogenic. Among some 400 genotyped donors of the cohort, an average of roughly 230,000 unique TCR beta nucleotide sequences was sequenced per donor, of which 15% to 20% were non-productive. The study used immunosequencing to profile the T cell repertoires of about 670 subjects and linked those repertoires to cytomegalovirus serostatus. Of the roughly 400 genotyped donors, approximately 80% fell in the genetic ancestry cluster associated with self-reported Caucasian donors. All discovery cohort repertoires had been generated using a single sequencing platform. A separate validation cohort of more than 100 different subjects was used in addition to the 666-subject first cohort. In a later genetic analysis, genome-wide SNP genotypes for about three fifths of the 666 donors were used, and that subset was treated as a discovery cohort. HLA typing covered class I and class II loci at four-digit resolution. In the later analysis, no new phenotypic data were used to find candidate immune exposures; instead, reliance was placed on TCR beta sequences and their occurrence across donors. Several DR-DQ haplotypes were handled as single units for association and clustering because linkage in the cohort was strong. A later analysis re-analyzed previously published TCR beta repertoires from roughly 630 donors and added high-resolution HLA genotyping to study TCR occurrence patterns. The aim of the study was to test whether cataloging public T cell receptors could identify signatures of past pathogen exposure. An early release that covered some 630 HLA-typed donors contained about 290 gigabases of sequencing data and approximately 85 million unique TCR sequences. High-throughput TCR immunosequencing, statistical association of individual TCRs with disease status, and machine learning were combined to predict cytomegalovirus infection status. The number of typed donors differed by locus: roughly 629-630 for A, B, C, DRB1 and DQB1; 500 to 550 for DQA1; about 600 for DPA1; and around 470 for DPB1. Donor age, sex, ethnicity and CMV serostatus were compiled together with the repertoire data. Study-wide conclusions, independent of this receptor: Several of the top co-occurrence clusters appeared to be linked to parvovirus B19, influenza, CMV and Epstein-Barr virus, according to a later analysis. Strong co-occurrence of HLA alleles, especially DR and DQ, made assigning TCR associations to individual alleles difficult. In both the original and validation cohorts, the classifier was reported to diagnose cytomegalovirus status with high specificity and sensitivity. The sequencing pipeline was judged likely to have produced a cluster of highly shared sequence variants as a technical artifact. According to a later analysis, TCR association rates differed among HLA loci, with DRB1 alleles showing the most associated TCRs and HLA-C alleles showing the fewest. CMV serostatus was the only immune exposure information available for the cohort. Presence/absence analyses assumed roughly uniform sequencing depth across donors, an assumption that may not hold. An earlier analysis of around 500 of the donors showed that most TCR beta V segments appeared in productive rearrangements either about 87% or about 30% of the time, which broadly matched IMGT annotations. Most TCR sequences were observed very rarely across donors, whereas some public TCRs were present in many individuals. V-gene and J-gene trimming of TCR beta chains was associated with a missense DCLRE1C variant in a later genetic analysis, and the association was replicated in an independent cohort. Because the 87-base-pair reads could not distinguish some IMGT-functional V segments, including TRBV6-2 and TRBV6-3, those segments were excluded. The cohort was sequenced for TCR beta chains only, and without alpha or paired-chain data the features that could be detected were limited. Linkage disequilibrium might explain the correlated functional status among segregating V segments, but an unknown experimental factor could not be excluded. A later analysis found that HLA-associated TCR beta chains were more clonally expanded and had lower generation probabilities than equally common non-associated chains. Compared with the approximately 720-donor mean, donors in an Asian-associated ancestry cluster had fewer N-insertions in productive TCRs, according to a later genetic analysis. A further reported finding was that TCR beta sequences accurately predicted the HLA-A and HLA-B alleles for most subjects in the first cohort. The study gave a list of some 150 TCR beta chains associated with cytomegalovirus. In a later analysis, around 17,000 TCR beta sequences were associated with specific HLA alleles at a false discovery rate of 0.05. The authors suggested that the approach could potentially be extended to other disease states and immunological phenotypes. According to a later analysis, most CMV-associated TCR beta chains appeared to be HLA-restricted, and the HLA associations seemed to be driven largely by CMV exposure. The earlier analysis of fewer than 750 of the donors excluded some 15 rarely observed V segments, including chromosome 9 orphons, because counts were too low. In vitro tests confirmed that three of the cytomegalovirus-associated TCR beta chains recognize cytomegalovirus antigens. Because HLA typing was missing for some donors at each locus, association tests included only the typed subset.

V and J are truncated by 7 bases and 8 bases respectively, leaving an intervening sequence of 14 bases. CDR1 MDHEN and CDR2 SYDVKM were looked up in the germline V gene. The CDR3, from cysteine to phenylalanine, totals 12 residues. Of all the DNA, just the CDR3 is kept, 36 bases in frame from base 1. The cohort consisted of approximately 670 healthy bone marrow donors. At the time of sampling, every cohort member was nominally healthy, though immune exposures that went unrecorded were likely present. The donor was CMV seronegative and was included in the group of around 320 seronegative cohort members. A peripheral blood sample was collected from each donor, and TCR beta sequencing was performed on peripheral blood mononuclear cells. Genomic DNA was extracted from the blood cell samples with the Qiagen DNeasy Blood Extraction Kit. The library was generated by the immunoSEQ multiplex PCR assay. For the multiplex PCR, a mixture combining 60 forward primers for TCR Vbeta segments and 13 reverse primers for TCR Jbeta segments was used. Amplification of the CDR3 region of rearranged TCR beta genes was performed with a multiplex PCR assay on genomic DNA. The amplified TCR beta libraries were sequenced on the Illumina HiSeq System as 87-base-pair reads. Under the source paper's analysis protocol: In a later analysis, 80 million or so unique TCR beta chains were counted across the roughly 670 repertoires, and roughly 11 million of these chains were shared by at least two donors. To remove PCR and sequencing errors, raw reads were error-corrected and collapsed into unique sequences using a nearest-neighbor algorithm that merged closely related sequences. Alignment of CDR3 sequences to IMGT reference sequences was used to assign V, D and J gene segments. For a sequence to be retained, at least a six-nucleotide match to both a V gene segment and a J gene segment was required. A rearrangement counted as productive if the CDR3 had no stop codons and remained in frame with V and J, and every other rearrangement counted as non-productive. Following IMGT convention, CDR3 was defined as the stretch from the second conserved V-encoded cysteine to the conserved J-encoded phenylalanine. The earlier analysis of fewer than 750 of the donors excluded sequences that lacked an unambiguous match to a single V gene segment. In an earlier analysis of some 590 of the donors, a V segment was called functional when productive rearrangements were above 56.7%, and segregating when the standard deviation between donors exceeded 5%. To diagnose cytomegalovirus status from the catalog of TCR beta chain sequences, a statistical classification framework was built. In a later analysis, V and J genes were assigned by comparing TCR nucleotide sequences against IMGT/GENE-DB human TR gene sequences. A later analysis assigned CDR3 sequences and most-parsimonious VDJ recombination scenarios with the TCRdist pipeline. In a later analysis, every TCR beta chain was defined by the combination of its CDR3 amino acid sequence and its V-gene family, and reads without a unique V-gene family were dropped. To address suspected cross-contamination and a sequencing artifact, a later analysis removed approximately 600 highly shared, low-generation-probability nucleotide sequences. In a later analysis, a clonal expansion index for each public chain was calculated from normalized within-repertoire ranks of inferred template counts. A later analysis computed generation probabilities with a VDJ recombination model fitted to out-of-frame rearrangements, and checked the results against IGoR. Hypergeometric tests were used in a later analysis to score TCR-TCR, TCR-HLA and TCR-CMV co-occurrence, with a repertoire-size bias correction applied to the TCR pairs. False discovery rates were estimated in a later analysis by permuting HLA or CMV assignments 20 times. In a later analysis, co-occurring TCRs were grouped using DBSCAN, and TCRdist sequence similarity was added for clustering within HLA-allele-positive subsets. Co-occurrence clustering excluded repertoires with fewer than 30,000 or more than 120,000 public chains, plus five with anomalous nucleotide sharing. This immuneACCESS table, as held by TCRdb, lists in-frame sequences with V and J called but not all clones. Of the missing ones, under half trace to an unresolved V gene in checked studies; the others have no known cause. Clone size and the V and J calls come from that table; the DNA yielded D and trimming. In all, the sample holds 50,000 or so clones, and approximately 72% of those were seen once. The ten largest clones add up to about 9.3% of the sample.

Sequencing input: PBMCs. Recombination connected TRBV28 to TRBJ1-2; the D segment cannot be called with confidence. This receptor was obtained from a woman in her 50s in good health and CMV-seronegative. Read as DNA, the sequence is TGTGCCAGCATCTTGCCCTCCAGAGGCTACACCTTC. This encodes CASILPSRGYTF.